The 14 T cell receptor beta chains reported below all come from one sample, sequenced in a study of CD8 T cells in Susac syndrome. Random hexamers were used to reverse transcribe an amount of roughly 0.45 to 1 ug RNA. Using its own MiXCR run on the immunoSEQ multiplex PCR reads, TCRdb lists one record per CDR3 protein. The profile shows 110,000 to 150,000 distinct CDR3 sequences, roughly 95% of them singletons. Sequencing was done on a sample of CD4+ T cells from PBMCs. These receptors were obtained from a human donor with Susac syndrome.

This chain's CDR3 is CASSRLAPTGELFF. The DNA for the CDR3 is TGTGCCAGCAGCCGTCTGGCCCCCACCGGGGAGCTGTTTTTT. V is TRBV14 and J is TRBJ2-2; the D is unclear. Trimming left V 4 bases short and J 4 bases short, with 10 bases between. Per germline, CDR1 SGHDN and CDR2 FVKESK. The CDR3 consists of 14 residues.

In DNA, the CDR3 is TGTGCCAGCAGCGCAGACGGGTACACTGAAGCTTTCTTT. Its protein product is CASSADGYTEAFF. The chain recombines TRBV7-3 with TRBJ1-1; D is unresolved. This CDR3 region has 13 residues. With 5 bases removed from V and 3 bases from J, the gap between germline ends came to 10 bases. Germline loops: CDR1 SGHTA, CDR2 FQGTGA.

The V call is TRBV6-1, the J call TRBJ1-1; D is unresolved. The CDR3 covers 14 residues. Germline loops: CDR1 MNHNS, CDR2 SASEGT. The ends were cut back, 2 bases at V and 1 base at J, with 8 bases in the middle. The CDR3 DNA reads as TGTGCCAGCAGTGAACCATGGGGGAACACTGAAGCTTTCTTT. Protein: CASSEPWGNTEAFF.

The chain links TRBV24-1 to TRBJ1-2; tentatively, D is TRBD1 (5 bases). This CDR3 spans 12 amino acids. CDR1 is KGHDR and CDR2 is SFDVKD in the germline V gene. Between the trimmed V and J ends, which lost 8 bases and 3 bases, there was a span of 9 bases. The CDR3 nucleotides are TGTGCCACCAAAAGGGGAGACTATGGCTACACCTTC. The encoded protein is CATKRGDYGYTF.

The chain recombines TRBV6-1 with TRBJ1-1; D uncertain. V was clipped by 7 bases and J by 3 bases, with 15 bases between them. Looked up from germline, CDR1 is MNHNS and CDR2 is SASEGT. This CDR3 spans 14 amino acids. The CDR3: CASKLTTGDTEAFF. Written as DNA, the CDR3 is TGTGCCAGCAAATTAACGACCGGGGACACTGAAGCTTTCTTT.

J is TRBJ2-5 and V is TRBV15; 7 bases agree with TRBD2. Per germline, CDR1 LNHNV and CDR2 YYDKDF (reference sequence). The CDR3 is 14 amino acids. The junction had 5 bases not matched to a gene; V was cut back by 0 bases and J by 7 bases. The CDR3, as DNA: TGTGCCACCAGCAGAGATCCTACGGGGGGGACCCAGTACTTC. It yields the protein CATSRDPTGGTQYF. Full variable domain (outside the CDR3, taken from reference TRBV15 and TRBJ2-5): DAMVIQNPRYQVTQFGKPVTLSCSQTLNHNVMYWYQQKSSQAPKLLFHYYDKDFNNEADTPDNFQSRRPNTSFCFLDIRSPGLGDTAMYLCATSRDPTGGTQYFGPGTRLLVL.

The chain links TRBV20-1 to TRBJ2-1, with 7 nucleotides matching TRBD1. Trimming at V came to 3 bases and at J to 9 bases, leaving 5 bases not matched to a gene. The CDR3 has 12 residues. Germline CDR1 is DFQATT and CDR2 is SNEGSKA (reference sequence). The CDR3 region is CSARENRGEQFF. CDR3 DNA: TGCAGTGCTAGGGAGAACAGGGGTGAGCAGTTCTTC.

The chain combines TRBV3-1 with TRBJ1-6; D unclear. Trimming removed 0 bases from V and 6 bases from J, with 9 bases in between. The CDR3 length is 15 residues. Looked up from germline, CDR1 is LGHDT and CDR2 is YNNKEL (reference sequence). CDR3 protein: CASSQDWGGNSPLHF. CDR3 coding DNA: TGTGCCAGCAGCCAAGACTGGGGAGGTAATTCACCCCTCCACTTT.

The V call is TRBV3-1, the J call TRBJ1-4; no clear D gene. The germline gives CDR1 LGHDT, CDR2 YNNKEL (reference sequence). Trimming pared 7 bases from V and 2 bases from J, leaving 11 bases between. CDR3 length equals 14 residues. CDR3 in amino acids: CASNEGYTNEKLFF. The CDR3 DNA is TGTGCCAGCAACGAGGGATATACTAATGAAAAACTGTTTTTT.

The genes are TRBV27 and TRBJ2-1, with TRBD1 as a possible D gene (6 bases). The CDR3 spans 15 residues. Trimming cost V 5 bases and J 7 bases, with 18 bases left between them. The germline gives CDR1 MNHEY, CDR2 SMNVEV (reference sequence). This chain's CDR3 is CASSRRQAPENEQFF. The CDR3 nucleotides read TGTGCCAGCAGTCGAAGACAGGCCCCGGAGAATGAGCAGTTCTTC.

The rearrangement joins TRBV7-9 to TRBJ1-1; no definite D call. Trimming cost V 5 bases and J 2 bases, with 6 bases left between them. This CDR3 is 12 amino acids long. Germline values: CDR1 SEHNR, CDR2 FQNEAQ (reference sequence). CDR3 region: CASSHPNTEAFF. The CDR3 region has the DNA TGTGCCAGCAGCCACCCCAACACTGAAGCTTTCTTT.

The chain employs TRBV23-1 and TRBJ2-7, with D unclear. TRBV23-1 is placed among ORFs of uncertain function. Trimming pared 6 bases from V and 1 base from J, leaving 7 bases between. This CDR3 is 12 amino acids long. In DNA form, the CDR3 reads TGCGCCAGCAGGTTCGGGTCCTACGAGCAGTACTTC. Its translation is CASRFGSYEQYF.

This chain connects TRBV29-1 to TRBJ1-1, with a tentative D call TRBD1 (5 bases). The CDR3 extends over 11 amino acids. CDR1 is SQVTM and CDR2 is ANQGSEA in the germline V gene. Here the CDR3 reads CSTTENTEAFF. The DNA for the CDR3 is TGCAGTACGACAGAGAACACTGAAGCTTTCTTT.

The chain couples TRBV3-1 to TRBJ2-2; perhaps TRBD2 as D (5 bases). V was clipped by 2 bases and J by 5 bases, with 18 bases between them. This CDR3 contains 17 residues. Looked up from germline, CDR1 is LGHDT and CDR2 is YNNKEL (reference sequence). The CDR3 DNA reads as TGTGCCAGCAGCCAACGGCTAGCCACCGCCCCAACCGGGGAGCTGTTTTTT. Protein product: CASSQRLATAPTGELFF.